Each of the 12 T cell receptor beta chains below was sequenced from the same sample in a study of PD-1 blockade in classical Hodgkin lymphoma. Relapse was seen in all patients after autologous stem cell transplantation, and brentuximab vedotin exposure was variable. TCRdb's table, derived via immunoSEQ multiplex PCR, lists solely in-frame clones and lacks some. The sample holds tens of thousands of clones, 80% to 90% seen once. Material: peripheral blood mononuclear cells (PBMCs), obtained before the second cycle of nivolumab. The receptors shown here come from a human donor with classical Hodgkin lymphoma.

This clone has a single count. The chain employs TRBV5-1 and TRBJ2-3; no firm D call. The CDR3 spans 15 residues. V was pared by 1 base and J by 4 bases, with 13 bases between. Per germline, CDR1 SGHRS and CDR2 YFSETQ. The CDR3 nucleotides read TGCGCCAGCAGCTTGAAGGCTTGGGTAGCAGATACGCAGTATTTT. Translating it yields CASSLKAWVADTQYF.

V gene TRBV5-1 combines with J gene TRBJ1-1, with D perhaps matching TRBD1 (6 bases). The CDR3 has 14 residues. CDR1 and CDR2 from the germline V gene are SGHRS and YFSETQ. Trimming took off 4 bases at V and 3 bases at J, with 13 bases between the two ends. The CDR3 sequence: CASSDQGSDTEAFF. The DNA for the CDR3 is TGCGCCAGCAGCGACCAGGGGTCGGACACTGAAGCTTTCTTT.

The chain's CDR3 is CASSPQEYGYTF. In DNA, the CDR3 is TGTGCCAGCAGTCCCCAGGAATATGGCTACACCTTC. J is TRBJ1-2 and V is TRBV6-1; D ambiguous. Germline loops: CDR1 MNHNS, CDR2 SASEGT. Trimming took 5 bases from V and 5 from J, leaving 9 bases between them. This CDR3 spans 12 amino acids.

CDR3 nucleotide sequence: TGTGCCAGCAGCTTAGCGAACACCGGGGAGCTGTTTTTT. It translates to CASSLANTGELFF. This rearrangement joins TRBV11-1 to TRBJ2-2; D remains unclear. Germline CDR1 reads SGHAT; CDR2 reads FQDESV (reference sequence). This CDR3 has 13 residues. Deletions cut 0 bases from V and 1 base from J, with 0 bases between.

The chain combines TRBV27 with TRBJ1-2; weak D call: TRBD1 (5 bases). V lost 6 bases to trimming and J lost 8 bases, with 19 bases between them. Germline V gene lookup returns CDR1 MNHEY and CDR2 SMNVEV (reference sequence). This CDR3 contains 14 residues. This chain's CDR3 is CASRLNLGVRGYTF. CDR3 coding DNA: TGTGCCAGCAGGCTCAATTTGGGGGTTAGAGGCTACACCTTC.

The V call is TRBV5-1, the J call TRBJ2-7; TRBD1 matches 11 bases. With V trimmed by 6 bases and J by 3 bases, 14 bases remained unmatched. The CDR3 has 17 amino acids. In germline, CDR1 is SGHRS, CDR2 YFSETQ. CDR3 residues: CASTTGTGGKSFYEQYF. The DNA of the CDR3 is TGCGCCAGCACTACAGGGACAGGGGGTAAAAGTTTCTACGAGCAGTACTTC.

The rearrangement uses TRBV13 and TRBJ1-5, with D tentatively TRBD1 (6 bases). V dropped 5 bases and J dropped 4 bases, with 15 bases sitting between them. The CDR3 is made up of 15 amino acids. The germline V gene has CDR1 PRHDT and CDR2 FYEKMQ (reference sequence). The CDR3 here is CASSRAGTTNQPQHF. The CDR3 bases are TGTGCCAGCAGCCGCGCAGGGACAACGAATCAGCCCCAGCATTTT.

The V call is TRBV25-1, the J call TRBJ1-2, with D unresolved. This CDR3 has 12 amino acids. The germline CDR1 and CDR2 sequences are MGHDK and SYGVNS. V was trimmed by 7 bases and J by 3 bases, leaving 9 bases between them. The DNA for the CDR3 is TGTGCCAGCAAGGGCGGAGACTATGGCTACACCTTC. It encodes CASKGGDYGYTF.

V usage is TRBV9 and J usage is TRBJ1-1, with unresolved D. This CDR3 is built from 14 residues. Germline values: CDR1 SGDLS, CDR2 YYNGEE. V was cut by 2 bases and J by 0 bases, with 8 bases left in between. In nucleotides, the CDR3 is TGTGCCAGCAGCGTCTTAGCCTTGAACACTGAAGCTTTCTTT. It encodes CASSVLALNTEAFF.

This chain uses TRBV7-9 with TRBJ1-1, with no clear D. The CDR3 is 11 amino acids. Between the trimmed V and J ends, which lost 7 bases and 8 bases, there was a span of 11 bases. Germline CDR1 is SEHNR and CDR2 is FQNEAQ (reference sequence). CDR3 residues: CASKLAVEAFF. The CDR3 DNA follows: TGTGCCAGCAAACTAGCCGTGGAAGCTTTCTTT.

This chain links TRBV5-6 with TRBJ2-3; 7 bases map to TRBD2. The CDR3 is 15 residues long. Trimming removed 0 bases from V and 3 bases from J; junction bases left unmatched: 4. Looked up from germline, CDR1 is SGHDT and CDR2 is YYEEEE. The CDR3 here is CASSLAGGRTDTQYF. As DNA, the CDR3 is TGTGCCAGCAGCTTGGCGGGAGGTCGGACAGATACGCAGTATTTT.

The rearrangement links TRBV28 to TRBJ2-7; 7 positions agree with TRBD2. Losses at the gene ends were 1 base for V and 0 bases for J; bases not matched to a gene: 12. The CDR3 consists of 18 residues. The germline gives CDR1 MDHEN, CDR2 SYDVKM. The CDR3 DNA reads TGTGCCAGCAGTTTATCCGGGTGGGAGGGCCGAGGCTCCTACGAGCAGTACTTC. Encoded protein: CASSLSGWEGRGSYEQYF.